The 20 T cell receptor beta chains below all came from one sample that was sequenced in a study of cytomegalovirus exposure and HLA in healthy donors. Use of 60 Vbeta and 13 Jbeta primers characterized the PCR. The repertoire was sequenced with immunoSEQ multiplex PCR; TCRdb's copy has only in-frame clones and lacks some. Its table lists roughly 190,000 clones. Sequenced input: PBMCs. The receptors here all came from a man aged 25 to 40 in good health and CMV-seronegative.

The chain joins TRBV9 to TRBJ2-7, with 8 bases matching TRBD1. In germline, CDR1 is SGDLS, CDR2 YYNGEE. V lost 4 bases, J lost 4 bases, and 4 bases stayed unmatched. This CDR3 comprises 13 residues. As DNA, the CDR3 is TGTGCCAGCAGCCCAGGGGGCCGATACGAGCAGTACTTC. It yields the protein CASSPGGRYEQYF.

The rearrangement uses TRBV4-1 and TRBJ2-7, with TRBD2 as a possible D gene (6 bases). Germline CDR1 MGHRA, CDR2 YSYEKL. The CDR3 runs to 17 residues. V was clipped by 3 bases and J by 2 bases, with 20 bases between them. Here the CDR3 reads CASSQPTGGTPPYEQYF. The CDR3, as DNA: TGCGCCAGCAGCCAGCCCACTGGAGGGACGCCACCCTACGAGCAGTACTTC.

This chain connects TRBV30 to TRBJ2-7; D perhaps matches TRBD1 (5 bases). V lost 4 bases and J 7 bases, leaving 20 bases between the germline ends. CDR1 is GTSNPN, CDR2 SVGIG, per germline (reference sequence). The CDR3 totals 14 residues. The DNA for the CDR3 is TGTGCCTGGACAAAAACCGCCAGGGTGGGGGAGCAGTACTTC. As protein: CAWTKTARVGEQYF.

V and J are TRBV5-1 and TRBJ2-1, with 7 positions matching TRBD2. V gave up 0 bases and J gave up 0 bases; unmatched junction bases: 0. The germline V gene has CDR1 SGHRS and CDR2 YFSETQ. CDR3 length: 15 residues. The CDR3 coding sequence is TGCGCCAGCAGCTTGGTAGCGGGCTCCTACAATGAGCAGTTCTTC. Its translation is CASSLVAGSYNEQFF.

The chain has TRBV11-2 and TRBJ2-5, with D perhaps TRBD1 (7 bases). Germline V gene data show CDR1 as SGHAT and CDR2 as FQNNGV. V was trimmed by 5 bases and J by 4 bases, leaving 11 bases between them. The CDR3 sequence is 13 residues long. The DNA of the CDR3 is TGTGCCAGCAGCCCTCAGGGGGGAGAGACCCAGTACTTC. Translating gives CASSPQGGETQYF.

The V gene is TRBV27, the J gene TRBJ2-3; TRBD2 matches at 13 bases. The J segment lost 0 bases and the V segment lost 0 bases, leaving 6 bases of the junction unmatched. CDR3 length: 19 amino acids. Germline V gene sequence: CDR1 MNHEY, CDR2 SMNVEV (reference sequence). The CDR3: CASSLSPGLAGTSTDTQYF. The DNA of the CDR3 is TGTGCCAGCAGTTTATCGCCGGGACTAGCGGGAACGAGCACAGATACGCAGTATTTT.

The gene calls are TRBV19 and TRBJ2-1; 7 bases align to TRBD2. CDR3 length equals 14 residues. The germline V gene encodes CDR1 LNHDA and CDR2 SQIVND (reference sequence). V gave up 3 bases and J gave up 10 bases; unmatched junction bases: 9. The CDR3 DNA is TGTGCCAGTAGTATTCGTGGCGGGAGCGGGGAGCAGTTCTTC. Translated, it gives CASSIRGGSGEQFF.

The CDR3 coding sequence is TGTGCCAGCAGCACTCCTCTGGGACAGGGAGAGAATGAGCAGTTCTTC. Residues: CASSTPLGQGENEQFF. The chain combines TRBV11-1 with TRBJ2-1; 9 bases are shared with TRBD1. CDR1 is SGHAT and CDR2 is FQDESV in the germline V gene (reference sequence). V lost 5 bases and J lost 7; bases outside the gene matches: 12. The CDR3 loop spans 16 amino acids.

The chain uses TRBV28 and TRBJ1-2; D is unclear. There are 13 residues in the CDR3. Per the germline V gene, CDR1 is MDHEN and CDR2 is SYDVKM. The CDR3 region has the DNA TGTGCTATTTCCACGCGAGGGTCCTATGGCTACACCTTC. This codes for CAISTRGSYGYTF.

A note on this clone: Other DNA sequences in this specimen translate into the identical CDR3. CDR3 region: CAISESTNRGVVGAFF. The CDR3 nucleotides are TGTGCCATCAGTGAGTCGACGAACAGGGGAGTTGTGGGAGCCTTCTTT. This sequence joins TRBV10-3 and TRBJ1-1; TRBD1 matches 7 bases. The CDR3 has 16 amino acids. Germline values: CDR1 ENHRY, CDR2 SYGVKD. The junction had 18 bases not matched to a gene; V was cut back by 0 bases and J by 14 bases.

The chain joins TRBV19 to TRBJ2-3; 8 nucleotides match TRBD1. V shed 4 bases, J shed 0 bases, and the junction held 6 bases outside the gene matches. The CDR3 is made up of 16 amino acids. Germline CDR1 and CDR2: LNHDA and SQIVND (reference sequence). DNA for the CDR3: TGTGCCAGTAGTAAGCGGACAGGGAGGAGCACAGATACGCAGTATTTT. Translation: CASSKRTGRSTDTQYF.

V usage is TRBV11-3 and J usage is TRBJ2-7; D is ambiguous. CDR1 is SGHNT and CDR2 is YENEEA in the germline V gene. V was pared by 5 bases and J by 3 bases, with 14 bases between. The CDR3 contains 14 residues. CDR3 bases: TGTGCCAGCAGCAGCCGTGATCCCTACTACGAGCAGTACTTC. This codes for CASSSRDPYYEQYF.

The chain has TRBV10-3 and TRBJ2-7; TRBD2 matches at 10 bases. Per germline, CDR1 ENHRY and CDR2 SYGVKD. Trimming removed 4 bases from V and 0 bases from J; junction bases left unmatched: 6. The CDR3 sequence is 16 residues long. The DNA of the CDR3 is TGTGCCATCAGTGGAGTAGCGGGGGGCCTCTCCTACGAGCAGTACTTC. It codes for CAISGVAGGLSYEQYF.

This sequence joins TRBV2 and TRBJ1-1; perhaps TRBD1 as D (6 bases). Looked up from germline, CDR1 is SNHLY and CDR2 is FYNNEI. Trimming removed 5 bases from V and 0 bases from J, with 7 bases in between. This CDR3 has 13 amino acids. CDR3 in DNA: TGTGCCAGCAGTCGGGACATGAACACTGAAGCTTTCTTT. This codes for CASSRDMNTEAFF.

The V gene is TRBV9, the J gene TRBJ1-2, with no clear D. The CDR3 extends over 15 amino acids. CDR1 and CDR2 from the germline V gene are SGDLS and YYNGEE. Trimming shortened V by 4 bases and J by 3 bases, and 16 bases separated the two germline ends. This CDR3 reads CASSLDTTQYYGYTF. CDR3 nucleotides: TGTGCCAGCAGCCTAGACACTACTCAATACTATGGCTACACCTTC.

V gene TRBV11-2 combines with J gene TRBJ2-7, with 7 bases aligning to TRBD2. This CDR3 comprises 15 residues. Losses at the gene ends were 5 bases for V and 6 bases for J; bases not matched to a gene: 13. Per the germline V gene, CDR1 is SGHAT and CDR2 is FQNNGV. This CDR3 is CASSPFSGIFGEQYF. Here the CDR3 DNA reads TGTGCCAGCAGCCCGTTCAGCGGGATTTTCGGCGAGCAGTACTTC. Together with reference TRBV11-2 and TRBJ2-7, the CDR3 gives the full variable domain: EAGVAQSPRYKIIEKRQSVAFWCNPISGHATLYWYQQILGQGPKLLIQFQNNGVVDDSQLPKDRFSAERLKGVDSTLKIQPAKLEDSAVYLCASSPFSGIFGEQYFGPGTRLTVT.

The gene calls are TRBV7-6 and TRBJ2-1; 8 bases map to TRBD2. J was trimmed by 3 bases and V by 5 bases; bases with no gene match: 6. From germline, CDR1 is SGHVS and CDR2 FNYEAQ. The length of the CDR3 is 15 residues. The DNA for the CDR3 is TGTGCCAGCAGCCCCGTAGCGGGAAGCTACAATGAGCAGTTCTTC. This codes for CASSPVAGSYNEQFF.

The CDR3 region has the DNA TGTGCCATCAGTGGGGGACACATGAACACTGAAGCTTTCTTT. Residues: CAISGGHMNTEAFF. The chain recombines TRBV10-3 with TRBJ1-1; possibly TRBD1 for D (6 bases). V was pared by 4 bases and J by 0 bases, with 9 bases between. There are 14 residues in the CDR3. Germline CDR1 and CDR2: ENHRY and SYGVKD.

The rearrangement links TRBV27 to TRBJ2-2; the D gene is possibly TRBD2 (6 bases). In germline, CDR1 is MNHEY, CDR2 SMNVEV (reference sequence). The CDR3 spans 17 residues. Between the trimmed V and J ends, which lost 6 bases and 2 bases, there was a span of 19 bases. CDR3 region: CASSHAGTLTNTGELFF. DNA of the CDR3: TGTGCCAGCAGCCATGCCGGGACTCTCACTAACACCGGGGAGCTGTTTTTT.

The gene calls are TRBV5-1 and TRBJ2-7; the match to TRBD1 covers 11 bases. V was pared by 3 bases and J by 2 bases, with 4 bases of the junction left unmatched. This CDR3 spans 15 amino acids. Per germline, CDR1 SGHRS and CDR2 YFSETQ. In DNA, the CDR3 is TGCGCCAGCAGCTGGGGGACAGGGGGGGCCTACGAGCAGTACTTC. Residues: CASSWGTGGAYEQYF.